This T cell receptor (beta chain) was retrieved from a study of CD8 T cells in Susac syndrome. Findings and caveats of the study: In Susac syndrome, CD4+ T cell repertoires lacked any clonal expansion.

Reverse transcription of 0.5 to 1 ug RNA was performed with random hexamers. Each CDR3 protein is one row after TCRdb ran MiXCR on the immunoSEQ multiplex PCR reads. There are roughly 140,000 distinct CDR3 sequences in the sample; about 94% occur only once, and approximately 0.08% lies in the top ten. The sample holds one count of this clonotype. Its cognate antigen is unknown. This CDR3 is built from 14 residues. Germline lookup yields CDR1 DFQATT and CDR2 SNEGSKA (reference sequence). Between the trimmed V and J ends, which lost 5 bases and 0 bases, there was a span of 10 bases. From blood CD8+ and CD4+ T cells, the TCR beta chain was sequenced.

The J gene is TRBJ2-2, the V gene TRBV20-1; weak D call: TRBD2 (5 bases). The sample taken for sequencing was CD4+ T cells from PBMCs. This sequence was found in a human donor with Susac syndrome. The CDR3 nucleotides are TGCAGTGCTCTTCGGGGTACGAACACCGGGGAGCTGTTTTTT. It is translated as CSALRGTNTGELFF.